This T cell receptor beta chain was observed in a study of monozygotic twins with inflammatory bowel disease. Overall study findings and caveats: Researchers were unable to tell different T cell subtypes apart.

Germline loops: CDR1 MDHEN, CDR2 SYDVKM. The CDR3 length is 13 residues. Notes on this clonotype: Its matching antigen is unknown.

UMIs bearing a 6-nucleotide sample barcode were added through template switching. TCRdb re-called the 5' RACE reads; every CDR3 protein appears as one record, without DNA. The repertoire table contains roughly 160,000 distinct CDR3 sequences. Donors each contributed one blood sample measuring around 2.5 ml. The chain joins TRBV28 to TRBJ1-5; TCRdb designates TRBD1, a call that cannot be tested without DNA. This clonotype originated in a human donor with ulcerative colitis or Crohn's disease, or a healthy co-twin of an affected twin (not recorded which). Sequenced: blood. The CDR3 loop reads CASSTGQNQPQHF.